What follows are 9 T cell receptor beta chains derived from one specimen sequenced in a study of blood T cells in healthy people across ages. A second PCR of 7 to 11 cycles used a sample-barcoded 5' primer and a J-beta primer mix. One entry per CDR3 protein results from TCRdb running MiXCR on the 5' RACE reads. The sample contains under 750,000 distinct CDR3 sequences, around 50% of which appear only once. What was sequenced was blood. The origin of the receptors is a man older than 75 in good health.

This clonotype was observed a single time. The chain couples TRBV28 to TRBJ1-1; maybe TRBD1 (6 bases). The CDR3 covers 15 residues. CDR1 is MDHEN and CDR2 is SYDVKM in the germline V gene. Trimming stripped 5 bases from V and 0 bases from J, with 13 bases between. This CDR3 reads CASSPSGHLNTEAFF. Here the CDR3 DNA reads TGTGCCAGCAGTCCCTCGGGACACCTGAACACTGAAGCTTTCTTT. The variable domain in full, completed from reference TRBV28 and TRBJ1-1, reads DVKVTQSSRYLVKRTGEKVFLECVQDMDHENMFWYRQDPGLGLRLIYFSYDVKMKEKGDIPEGYSVSREKKERFSLILESASTNQTSMYLCASSPSGHLNTEAFFGQGTRLTVV.

This clonotype was detected only a few times. The genes are TRBV6-6 and TRBJ2-7; D is unresolved. The germline V gene has CDR1 MNHNY and CDR2 SVGAGI (reference sequence). The CDR3 runs 13 residues. Trimming stripped 4 bases from V and 3 bases from J, with 10 bases between. CDR3 residues: CASSSAPGYEQYF. As DNA, the CDR3 is TGTGCCAGCAGTTCCGCCCCAGGCTACGAGCAGTACTTC.

This rearrangement joins TRBV24-1 to TRBJ1-2; no clear D gene. The CDR3 consists of 14 residues. The germline CDR1 and CDR2 sequences are KGHDR and SFDVKD. Trimming took off 3 bases at V and 2 bases at J, with 9 bases between the two ends. The CDR3 DNA reads as TGTGCCACCAGTGATCCGAAACGCAACTATGGCTACACCTTC. As protein: CATSDPKRNYGYTF.

The chain couples TRBV18 to TRBJ1-1; no clear D gene. Germline CDR1 reads KGHSH; CDR2 reads LQKENI. The CDR3 is 16 amino acids. Trimming removed 5 bases from V and 0 bases from J, with 16 bases in between. The DNA of the CDR3 is TGTGCCAGCTCAGGACCCCAAGGGATCATGAACACTGAAGCTTTCTTT. Protein: CASSGPQGIMNTEAFF.

The chain joins TRBV3-1 to TRBJ1-5, with D possibly matching TRBD1 (6 bases). Germline V lookup: CDR1 LGHDT, CDR2 YNNKEL (reference sequence). The CDR3 contains 16 residues. V was pared by 5 bases and J by 7 bases, with 21 bases between. The CDR3 region has the DNA TGTGCCAGCAGCTACCTTGGGACGGGACATCGGCAGCCCCAGCATTTT. Its protein is CASSYLGTGHRQPQHF.

The chain links TRBV20-1 to TRBJ1-2; D call uncertain. Germline V gives CDR1 DFQATT, CDR2 SNEGSKA (reference sequence). CDR3 size: 13 residues. Between the trimmed V and J ends, which lost 4 bases and 0 bases, there was a span of 9 bases. The CDR3 sequence: CSATPGTNYGYTF. The CDR3 DNA is TGCAGTGCTACGCCGGGAACTAACTATGGCTACACCTTC.

The chain combines TRBV27 with TRBJ2-5; D remains unclear. CDR1 is MNHEY and CDR2 is SMNVEV in the germline V gene (reference sequence). This CDR3 region has 15 residues. V was pared by 2 bases and J by 7 bases, with 17 bases between. The CDR3 DNA is TGTGCCAGCAGTTTAAGGGCATCCGATTTCGGGACCCAGTACTTC. As protein: CASSLRASDFGTQYF.

This clonotype has a count of ten or more. The junction departs from germline at one end; a sequencing error may be responsible. The rearrangement uses TRBV20-1 and TRBJ2-1; the match to TRBD2 covers 8 bases. The CDR3 runs 13 residues. In germline, CDR1 is DFQATT, CDR2 SNEGSKA (reference sequence). The CDR3 loop is CGARSGGYNEQFF. The CDR3 nucleotides are TGCGGTGCTAGAAGCGGGGGATACAATGAGCAGTTCTTC.

This chain joins TRBV4-3 and TRBJ1-2; D possibly corresponds to TRBD1 (6 bases). The CDR3 spans 15 residues. The germline V and J ends were trimmed by 3 bases and 3 bases, with 14 bases remaining between them. Germline loops: CDR1 LGHNA, CDR2 YSLEER. This CDR3 reads CASSQENRDHYGYTF. CDR3 nucleotides: TGCGCCAGCAGCCAGGAAAACAGGGACCACTATGGCTACACCTTC.